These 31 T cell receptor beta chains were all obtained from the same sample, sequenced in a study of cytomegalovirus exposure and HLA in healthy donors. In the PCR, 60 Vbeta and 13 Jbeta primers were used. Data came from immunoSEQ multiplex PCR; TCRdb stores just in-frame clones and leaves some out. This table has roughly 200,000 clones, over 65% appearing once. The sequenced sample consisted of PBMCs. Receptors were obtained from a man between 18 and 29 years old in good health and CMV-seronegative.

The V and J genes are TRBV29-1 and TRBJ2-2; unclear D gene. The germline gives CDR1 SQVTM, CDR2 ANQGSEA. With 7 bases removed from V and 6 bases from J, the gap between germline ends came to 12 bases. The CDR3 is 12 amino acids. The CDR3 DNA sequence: TGCAGCGGGCTGAATACCTCCGGGGAGCTGTTTTTT. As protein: CSGLNTSGELFF.

The CDR3 coding sequence is TGTGCCAGCAGTGATGGGGCAGGGGCTGGGGGTAAAAAACTGTTTTTT. Protein: CASSDGAGAGGKKLFF. The rearrangement links TRBV6-1 to TRBJ1-4; TRBD1 is a possible D gene (6 bases). Between the trimmed V and J ends, which lost 3 bases and 9 bases, there was a span of 20 bases. CDR3 length: 16 amino acids. Germline V lookup: CDR1 MNHNS, CDR2 SASEGT.

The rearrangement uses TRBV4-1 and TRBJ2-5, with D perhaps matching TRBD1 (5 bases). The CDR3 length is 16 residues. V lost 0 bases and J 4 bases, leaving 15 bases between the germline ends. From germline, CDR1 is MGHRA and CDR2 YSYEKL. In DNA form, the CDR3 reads TGCGCCAGCAGCCAAGAAGGACACTCTATTGGAGAGACCCAGTACTTC. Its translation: CASSQEGHSIGETQYF.

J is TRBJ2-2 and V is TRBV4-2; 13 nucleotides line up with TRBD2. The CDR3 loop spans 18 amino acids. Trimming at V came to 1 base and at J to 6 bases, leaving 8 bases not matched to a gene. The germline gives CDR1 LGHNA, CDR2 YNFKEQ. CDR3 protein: CASSQGTSGSSGSGELFF. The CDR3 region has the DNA TGTGCCAGCAGCCAAGGGACTAGCGGGAGCTCCGGGTCCGGGGAGCTGTTTTTT.

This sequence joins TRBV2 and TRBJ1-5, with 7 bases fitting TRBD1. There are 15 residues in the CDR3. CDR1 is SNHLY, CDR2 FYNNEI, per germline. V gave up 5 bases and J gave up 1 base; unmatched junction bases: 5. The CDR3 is CASSIGTVSNQPQHF. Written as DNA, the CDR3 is TGTGCCAGCAGTATAGGGACAGTGAGCAATCAGCCCCAGCATTTT.

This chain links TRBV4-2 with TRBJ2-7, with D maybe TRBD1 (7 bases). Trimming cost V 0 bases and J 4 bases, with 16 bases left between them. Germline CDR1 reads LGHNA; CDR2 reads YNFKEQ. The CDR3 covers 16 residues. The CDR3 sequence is CASSQEGLTGTYEQYF. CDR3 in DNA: TGTGCCAGCAGCCAAGAAGGGTTGACAGGGACTTACGAGCAGTACTTC.

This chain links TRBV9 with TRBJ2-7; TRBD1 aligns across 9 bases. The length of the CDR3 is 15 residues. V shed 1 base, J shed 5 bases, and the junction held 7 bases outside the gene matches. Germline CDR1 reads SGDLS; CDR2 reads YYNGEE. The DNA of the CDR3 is TGTGCCAGCAGCGTATACGGACAGGGGACCAACGAGCAGTACTTC. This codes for CASSVYGQGTNEQYF.

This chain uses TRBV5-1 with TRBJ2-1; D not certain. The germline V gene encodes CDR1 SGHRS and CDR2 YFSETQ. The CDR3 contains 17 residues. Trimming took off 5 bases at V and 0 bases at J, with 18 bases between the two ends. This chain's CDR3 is CASRVFRSGSSYNEQFF. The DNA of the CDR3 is TGCGCCAGCAGGGTTTTCCGTTCTGGTAGCTCCTACAATGAGCAGTTCTTC.

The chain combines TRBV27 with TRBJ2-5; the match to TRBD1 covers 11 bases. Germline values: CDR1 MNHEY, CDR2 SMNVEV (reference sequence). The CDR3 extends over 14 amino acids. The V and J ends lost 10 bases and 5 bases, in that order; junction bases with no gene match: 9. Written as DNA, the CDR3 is TGTGCCACCACCGGGACAGGGGGAGGCGAGACCCAGTACTTC. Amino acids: CATTGTGGGETQYF.

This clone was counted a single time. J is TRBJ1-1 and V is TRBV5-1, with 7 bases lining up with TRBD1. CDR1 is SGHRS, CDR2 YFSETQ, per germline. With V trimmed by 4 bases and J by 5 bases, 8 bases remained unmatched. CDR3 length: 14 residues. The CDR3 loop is CASSPTGSYTEAFF. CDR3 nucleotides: TGCGCCAGCAGCCCGACAGGGAGTTATACTGAAGCTTTCTTT.

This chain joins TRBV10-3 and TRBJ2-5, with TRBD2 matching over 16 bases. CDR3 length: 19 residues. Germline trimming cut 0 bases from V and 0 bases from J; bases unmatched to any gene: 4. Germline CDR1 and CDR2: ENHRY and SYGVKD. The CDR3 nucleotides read TGTGCCATCAGTGAGTCCCAGGGACTAGCGGGAGGGTACCAAGAGACCCAGTACTTC. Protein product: CAISESQGLAGGYQETQYF.

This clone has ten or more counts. The chain's CDR3 is CASSSPEEGTYNEQFF. CDR3 in DNA: TGTGCCAGTAGTTCCCCCGAAGAGGGAACTTACAATGAGCAGTTCTTC. The chain has TRBV19 and TRBJ2-1; tentatively, D is TRBD2 (5 bases). V was clipped by 5 bases and J by 4 bases, with 18 bases between them. The germline CDR1 and CDR2 sequences are LNHDA and SQIVND (reference sequence). The CDR3 length is 16 residues.

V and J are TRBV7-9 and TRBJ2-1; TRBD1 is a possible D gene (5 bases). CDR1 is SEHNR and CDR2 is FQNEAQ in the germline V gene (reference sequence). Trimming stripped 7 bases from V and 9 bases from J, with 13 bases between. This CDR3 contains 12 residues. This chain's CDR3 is CASKISRGEQFF. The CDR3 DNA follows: TGTGCCAGCAAAATCTCAAGGGGTGAGCAGTTCTTC.

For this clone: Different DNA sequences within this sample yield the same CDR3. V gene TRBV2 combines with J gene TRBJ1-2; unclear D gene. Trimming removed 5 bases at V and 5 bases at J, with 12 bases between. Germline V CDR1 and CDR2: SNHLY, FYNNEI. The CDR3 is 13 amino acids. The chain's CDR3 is CASSLNSGYGYTF. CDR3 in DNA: TGTGCCAGCAGTCTTAACTCGGGGTATGGCTACACCTTC.

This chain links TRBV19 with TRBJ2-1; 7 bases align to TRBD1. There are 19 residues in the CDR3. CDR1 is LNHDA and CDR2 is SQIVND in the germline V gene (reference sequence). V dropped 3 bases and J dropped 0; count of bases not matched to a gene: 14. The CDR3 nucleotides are TGTGCCAGTAGTATCCAACCCAAGACAGGGAGCAGCTCCTACAATGAGCAGTTCTTC. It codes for CASSIQPKTGSSSYNEQFF.

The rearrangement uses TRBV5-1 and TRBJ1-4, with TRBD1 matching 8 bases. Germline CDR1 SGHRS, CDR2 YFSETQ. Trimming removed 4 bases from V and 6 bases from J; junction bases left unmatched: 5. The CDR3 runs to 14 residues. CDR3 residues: CASSPGQVHEKLFF. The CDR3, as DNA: TGCGCCAGCAGCCCGGGACAGGTCCATGAAAAACTGTTTTTT.

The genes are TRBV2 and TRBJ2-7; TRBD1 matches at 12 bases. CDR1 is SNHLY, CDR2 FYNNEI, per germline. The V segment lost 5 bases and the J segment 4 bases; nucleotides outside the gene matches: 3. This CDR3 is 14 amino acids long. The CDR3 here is CASSWDRGRYEQYF. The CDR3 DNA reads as TGTGCCAGCAGTTGGGACAGGGGGCGGTACGAGCAGTACTTC. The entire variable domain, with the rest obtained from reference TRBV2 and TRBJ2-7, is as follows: EPEVTQTPSHQVTQMGQEVILRCVPISNHLYFYWYRQILGQKVEFLVSFYNNEISEKSEIFDDQFSVERPDGSNFTLKIRSTKLEDSAMYFCASSWDRGRYEQYFGPGTRLTVT.

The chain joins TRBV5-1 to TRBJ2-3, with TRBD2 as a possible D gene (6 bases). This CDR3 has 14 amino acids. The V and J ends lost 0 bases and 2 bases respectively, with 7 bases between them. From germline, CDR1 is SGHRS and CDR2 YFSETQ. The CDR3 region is CASSLGEATDTQYF. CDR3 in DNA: TGCGCCAGCAGCTTGGGGGAGGCCACAGATACGCAGTATTTT.

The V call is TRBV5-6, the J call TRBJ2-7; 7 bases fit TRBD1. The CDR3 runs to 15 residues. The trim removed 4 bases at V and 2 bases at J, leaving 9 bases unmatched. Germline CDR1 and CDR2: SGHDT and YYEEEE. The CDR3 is CASSIRDSFPYEQYF. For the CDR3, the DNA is TGTGCCAGCAGCATCAGGGACAGCTTTCCCTACGAGCAGTACTTC. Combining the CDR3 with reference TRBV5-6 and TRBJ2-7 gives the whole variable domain DAGVTQSPTHLIKTRGQQVTLRCSPKSGHDTVSWYQQALGQGPQFIFQYYEEEERQRGNFPDRFSGHQFPNYSSELNVNALLLGDSALYLCASSIRDSFPYEQYFGPGTRLTVT.

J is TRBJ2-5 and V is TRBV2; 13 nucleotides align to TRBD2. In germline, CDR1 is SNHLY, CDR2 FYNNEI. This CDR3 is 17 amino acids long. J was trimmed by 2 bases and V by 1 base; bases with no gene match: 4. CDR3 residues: CASSEVGLAGDQETQYF. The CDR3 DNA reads TGTGCCAGCAGTGAAGTAGGACTAGCGGGAGATCAAGAGACCCAGTACTTC.

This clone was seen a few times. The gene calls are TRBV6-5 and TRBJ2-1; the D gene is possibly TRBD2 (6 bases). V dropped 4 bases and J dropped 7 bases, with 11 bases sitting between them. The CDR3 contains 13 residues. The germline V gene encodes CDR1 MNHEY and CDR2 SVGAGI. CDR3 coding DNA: TGTGCCAGCAGTTCCCTACTAGCAAATGAGCAGTTCTTC. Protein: CASSSLLANEQFF.

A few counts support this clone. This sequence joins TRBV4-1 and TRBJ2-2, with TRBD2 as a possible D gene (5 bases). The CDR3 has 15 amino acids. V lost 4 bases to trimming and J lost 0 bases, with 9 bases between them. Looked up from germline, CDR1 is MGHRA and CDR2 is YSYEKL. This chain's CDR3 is CASSLGGPNTGELFF. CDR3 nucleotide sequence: TGCGCCAGCAGCCTTGGAGGACCGAACACCGGGGAGCTGTTTTTT.

The CDR3 loop is CASSPAQLGNNEQFF. In DNA form, the CDR3 reads TGTGCCAGCAGCCCCGCACAACTAGGCAACAATGAGCAGTTCTTC. The genes are TRBV7-9 and TRBJ2-1, with D possibly matching TRBD2 (5 bases). CDR1 SEHNR and CDR2 FQNEAQ come from the germline V gene (reference sequence). The CDR3 is 15 amino acids. Trimming cost V 5 bases and J 5 bases, with 16 bases left between them. The full variable domain, completed using reference TRBV7-9 and TRBJ2-1, is DTGVSQNPRHKITKRGQNVTFRCDPISEHNRLYWYRQTLGQGPEFLTYFQNEAQLEKSRLLSDRFSAERPKGSFSTLEIQRTEQGDSAMYLCASSPAQLGNNEQFFGPGTRLTVL.

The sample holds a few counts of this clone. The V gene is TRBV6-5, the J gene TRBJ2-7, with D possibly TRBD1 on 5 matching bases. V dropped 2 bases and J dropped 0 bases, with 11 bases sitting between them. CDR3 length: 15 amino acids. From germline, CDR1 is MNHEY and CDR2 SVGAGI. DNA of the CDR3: TGTGCCAGCAGTTACAGGGGCGGAAGCTCCTACGAGCAGTACTTC. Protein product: CASSYRGGSSYEQYF.

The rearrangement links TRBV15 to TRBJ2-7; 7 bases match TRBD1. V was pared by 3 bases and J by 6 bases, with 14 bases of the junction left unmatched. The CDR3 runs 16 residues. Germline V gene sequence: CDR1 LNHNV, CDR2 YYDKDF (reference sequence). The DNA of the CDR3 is TGTGCCACCAGCAGCGTTACAGGGGCCCGTGTGGGCGAGCAGTACTTC. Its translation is CATSSVTGARVGEQYF.

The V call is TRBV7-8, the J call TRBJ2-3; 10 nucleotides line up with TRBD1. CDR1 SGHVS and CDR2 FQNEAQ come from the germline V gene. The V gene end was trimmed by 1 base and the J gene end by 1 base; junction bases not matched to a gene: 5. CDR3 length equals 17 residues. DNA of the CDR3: TGTGCCAGCAGCTTAGTATGGGGGACAGGGGGCACAGATACGCAGTATTTT. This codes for CASSLVWGTGGTDTQYF. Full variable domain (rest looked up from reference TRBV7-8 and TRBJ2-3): GAGVSQSPRYKVAKRGQDVALRCDPISGHVSLFWYQQALGQGPEFLTYFQNEAQLDKSGLPSDRFFAERPEGSVSTLKIQRTQQEDSAVYLCASSLVWGTGGTDTQYFGPGTRLTVL.

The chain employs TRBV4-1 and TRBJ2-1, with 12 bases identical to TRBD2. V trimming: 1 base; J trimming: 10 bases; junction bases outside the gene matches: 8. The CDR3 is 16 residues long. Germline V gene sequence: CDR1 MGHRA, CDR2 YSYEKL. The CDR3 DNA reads TGCGCCAGCAGCCAAGCGCGACTAGCGGGAGATCAAGAGCAGTTCTTC. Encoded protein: CASSQARLAGDQEQFF.

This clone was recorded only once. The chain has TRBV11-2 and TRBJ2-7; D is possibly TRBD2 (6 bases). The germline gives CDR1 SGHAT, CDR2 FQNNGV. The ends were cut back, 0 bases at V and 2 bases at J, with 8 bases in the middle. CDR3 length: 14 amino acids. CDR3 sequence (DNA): TGTGCCAGCAGCTTAGAGACGGGGGCCTACGAGCAGTACTTC. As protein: CASSLETGAYEQYF.

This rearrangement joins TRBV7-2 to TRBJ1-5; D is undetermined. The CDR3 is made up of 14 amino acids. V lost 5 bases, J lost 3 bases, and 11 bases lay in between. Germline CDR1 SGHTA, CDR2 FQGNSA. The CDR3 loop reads CASSPARFNQPQHF. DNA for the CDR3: TGTGCCAGCAGCCCCGCCAGGTTCAATCAGCCCCAGCATTTT.

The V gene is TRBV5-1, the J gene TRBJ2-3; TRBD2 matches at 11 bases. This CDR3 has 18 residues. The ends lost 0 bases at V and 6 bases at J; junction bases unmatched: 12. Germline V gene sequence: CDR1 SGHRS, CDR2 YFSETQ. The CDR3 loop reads CASSLGIPTSGKGDTQYF. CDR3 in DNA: TGCGCCAGCAGCTTGGGAATTCCGACTAGCGGGAAGGGTGATACGCAGTATTTT.

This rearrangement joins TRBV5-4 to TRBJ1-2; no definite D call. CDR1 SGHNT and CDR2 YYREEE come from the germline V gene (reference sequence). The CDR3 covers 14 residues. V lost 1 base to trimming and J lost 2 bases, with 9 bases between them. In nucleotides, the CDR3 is TGTGCCAGCAGCTTGATTTCAATGAACTATGGCTACACCTTC. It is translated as CASSLISMNYGYTF.